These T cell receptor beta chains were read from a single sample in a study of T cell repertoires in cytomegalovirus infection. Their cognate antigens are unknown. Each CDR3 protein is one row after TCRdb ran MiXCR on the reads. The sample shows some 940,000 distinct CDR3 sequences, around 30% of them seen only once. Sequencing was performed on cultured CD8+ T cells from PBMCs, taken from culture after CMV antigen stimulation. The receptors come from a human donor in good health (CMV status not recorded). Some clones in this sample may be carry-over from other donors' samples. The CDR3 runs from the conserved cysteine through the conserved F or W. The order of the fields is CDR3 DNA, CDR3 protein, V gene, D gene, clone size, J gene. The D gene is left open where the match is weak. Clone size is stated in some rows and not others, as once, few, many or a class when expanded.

CDR3nt: TGCAGTGCCCCGAGGACAGGGGATTACGAGCAGTACTTC
CDR3aa: CSAPRTGDYEQYF
v_gene: TRBV20-1
d_gene: TRBD1
abundance: few
j_gene: TRBJ2-7

CDR3nt: TGTGCCAGCAGTTACGGGGCGATACCTTCACCCCTCCACTTT
CDR3aa: CASSYGAIPSPLHF
v_gene: TRBV6-8
d_gene: NA
abundance: NA
j_gene: TRBJ1-6

CDR3nt: TGCAGTGTAGGACAGGTCCAGGATGAGCAGTTCTTC
CDR3aa: CSVGQVQDEQFF
v_gene: TRBV20-1
d_gene: TRBD1
abundance: NA
j_gene: TRBJ2-1

CDR3nt: TGTGCCAGTAGTATAGATGCCGGGGGGAACACCGGGGAGCTGTTTTTT
CDR3aa: CASSIDAGGNTGELFF
v_gene: TRBV19
d_gene: NA
abundance: NA
j_gene: TRBJ2-2

CDR3nt: TGTGCCAGCAGCCAAGAAATCAGGCTAGCTAGGCCAGATACGCAGTATTTT
CDR3aa: CASSQEIRLARPDTQYF
v_gene: TRBV4-2
d_gene: NA
abundance: NA
j_gene: TRBJ2-3

CDR3nt: TGTGCCAACATCAACCCGGAGGGTCTAGCTTTCTTT
CDR3aa: CANINPEGLAFF
v_gene: TRBV5-3
d_gene: NA
abundance: NA
j_gene: TRBJ1-1

CDR3nt: TGTGCCAGCAGCTTAGAGACAGGCCGACCGGTGATCAATCAGCCCCAGCATTTT
CDR3aa: CASSLETGRPVINQPQHF
v_gene: TRBV7-8
d_gene: NA
abundance: many
j_gene: TRBJ1-5

CDR3nt: TGTGCCAGCAGCTCGGAACTAGCGGGGGGCGCTACCAATGAGCAGTTCTTC
CDR3aa: CASSSELAGGATNEQFF
v_gene: TRBV7-8
d_gene: TRBD2
abundance: many
j_gene: TRBJ2-1

CDR3nt: TGTGCCAGCAGCCAAGAGGGGGGATTGGGGGAGAACACTGAAGCTTTCTTT
CDR3aa: CASSQEGGLGENTEAFF
v_gene: TRBV3-1
d_gene: NA
abundance: NA
j_gene: TRBJ1-1

CDR3nt: TGTGCCAGCAGTACCGGGACAGATACCTACAATGAGCAGTTCTTC
CDR3aa: CASSTGTDTYNEQFF
v_gene: TRBV6-1
d_gene: TRBD1
abundance: few
j_gene: TRBJ2-1

CDR3nt: TGTGCCAGCAGCCAACTGGACGGAGGGGATGAAAAACTGTTTTTT
CDR3aa: CASSQLDGGDEKLFF
v_gene: TRBV7-6
d_gene: NA
abundance: NA
j_gene: TRBJ1-4

CDR3nt: TGTGCCAGCAGCCCAATGGGGGGGCAGACGTGGAACACCGGGGAGCTGTTTTTT
CDR3aa: CASSPMGGQTWNTGELFF
v_gene: TRBV7-9
d_gene: NA
abundance: few
j_gene: TRBJ2-2

CDR3nt: TGTGCCAGCAGTGAACGTGCGGCAGGCATCTACGAGCAGTACTTC
CDR3aa: CASSERAAGIYEQYF
v_gene: TRBV6-1
d_gene: NA
abundance: NA
j_gene: TRBJ2-7

CDR3nt: TGTGCCAGCAGCTCGCGCCTGGACGGATCCCTCCACTTT
CDR3aa: CASSSRLDGSLHF
v_gene: TRBV11-3
d_gene: NA
abundance: NA
j_gene: TRBJ1-6

CDR3nt: TGTGCCAGCAGCTTAGAAGGACAGTCTAATGAAAAACTGTTTTTT
CDR3aa: CASSLEGQSNEKLFF
v_gene: TRBV7-2
d_gene: NA
abundance: many
j_gene: TRBJ1-4

CDR3nt: TGCAGCGTTGAAGGAATGGGCACCCTCTCCTACAATGAGCAGTTCTTC
CDR3aa: CSVEGMGTLSYNEQFF
v_gene: TRBV29-1
d_gene: NA
abundance: NA
j_gene: TRBJ2-1

CDR3nt: TGTGCCAGCAGCTCACTGGGGGGGGCCAACGTCCTGACTTTC
CDR3aa: CASSSLGGANVLTF
v_gene: TRBV14
d_gene: NA
abundance: many
j_gene: TRBJ2-6

CDR3nt: TGTGCCAGCAGTTTTGGGACTAGCGGGGGGGCCTCCGAGCAGTACTTC
CDR3aa: CASSFGTSGGASEQYF
v_gene: TRBV12-3/TRBV12-4
d_gene: TRBD2
abundance: NA
j_gene: TRBJ2-7

CDR3nt: TGTGCCAGCAGCTTAAATGGCATTGAACAGCCCCAGCATTTT
CDR3aa: CASSLNGIEQPQHF
v_gene: TRBV7-2
d_gene: NA
abundance: few
j_gene: TRBJ1-5

CDR3nt: TGTGCCAGCAGCTTGATGTACGGGACAGAGGGTACCGGGGAGCTGTTTTTT
CDR3aa: CASSLMYGTEGTGELFF
v_gene: TRBV7-4
d_gene: TRBD1
abundance: NA
j_gene: TRBJ2-2

CDR3nt: TGTGCCAGCAGCGGTGGGGGCGCGGGCTACGAGCAGTACTTC
CDR3aa: CASSGGGAGYEQYF
v_gene: TRBV7-6
d_gene: NA
abundance: NA
j_gene: TRBJ2-7

CDR3nt: TGTGCCAGCAGTTTCTGGGACAGGGTCGAGACCCAGTACTTC
CDR3aa: CASSFWDRVETQYF
v_gene: TRBV12-3/TRBV12-4
d_gene: TRBD1
abundance: NA
j_gene: TRBJ2-5

CDR3nt: TGTGCCAGCAGCCTCCCGGGACAGATACCTAACTATGGCTACACCTTC
CDR3aa: CASSLPGQIPNYGYTF
v_gene: TRBV7-2
d_gene: TRBD1
abundance: many
j_gene: TRBJ1-2

CDR3nt: TGTGCCAGCATAACAGGGGGCGCGCAGTATTTT
CDR3aa: CASITGGAQYF
v_gene: TRBV2
d_gene: TRBD1
abundance: NA
j_gene: TRBJ2-3

CDR3nt: TGTGCCAGCAGCTTCCCCCGGGACGGACTTCACGAGCAGTACTTC
CDR3aa: CASSFPRDGLHEQYF
v_gene: TRBV7-9
d_gene: NA
abundance: few
j_gene: TRBJ2-7

CDR3nt: TGTGCCAGCAGCGGAAGCCTTGGCTACACCTTC
CDR3aa: CASSGSLGYTF
v_gene: TRBV7-6
d_gene: NA
abundance: NA
j_gene: TRBJ1-2

CDR3nt: TGTGCCAGCAGTTACTCACCAGGGGGCTCCTACGAGCAGTACTTC
CDR3aa: CASSYSPGGSYEQYF
v_gene: TRBV6-5
d_gene: TRBD1
abundance: few
j_gene: TRBJ2-7

CDR3nt: TGTGCCAGCAGTTACGGGTCCGGACCTGATGACTCCTATGGCTACACCTTC
CDR3aa: CASSYGSGPDDSYGYTF
v_gene: TRBV6-9
d_gene: NA
abundance: NA
j_gene: TRBJ1-2

CDR3nt: TGTGCCAGCAGCCAATCAGGTTATGCAACTAATGAAAAACTGTTTTTT
CDR3aa: CASSQSGYATNEKLFF
v_gene: TRBV12-3/TRBV12-4
d_gene: NA
abundance: NA
j_gene: TRBJ1-4

CDR3nt: TGTGCCAGCAGCGGGACAGGGGGGAGCACAGATACGCAGTATTTT
CDR3aa: CASSGTGGSTDTQYF
v_gene: TRBV7-9
d_gene: TRBD1
abundance: many
j_gene: TRBJ2-3

CDR3nt: TGTGCCAGCAGTTTAGTTAGGCTCCACAATGAGCAGTTCTTC
CDR3aa: CASSLVRLHNEQFF
v_gene: TRBV27
d_gene: NA
abundance: NA
j_gene: TRBJ2-1

CDR3nt: TGTGCCAGCAGTTTAGATACAGGTAGCAATCAGCCCCAGCATTTT
CDR3aa: CASSLDTGSNQPQHF
v_gene: TRBV27
d_gene: NA
abundance: few
j_gene: TRBJ1-5

CDR3nt: TGTGCCAGCAGTTTGGTTACCGGGACAGGGCTCGGCTACACCTTC
CDR3aa: CASSLVTGTGLGYTF
v_gene: TRBV5-4
d_gene: TRBD1
abundance: NA
j_gene: TRBJ1-2

CDR3nt: TGTGCCAGCAGTCTGGACAGGGAGCAAGAAAAACTGTTTTTT
CDR3aa: CASSLDREQEKLFF
v_gene: TRBV6-5
d_gene: TRBD1
abundance: few
j_gene: TRBJ1-4

CDR3nt: TGCGCCAGCAGCATAGTGTTGGGAGCGTACAATGAGCAGTTCTTC
CDR3aa: CASSIVLGAYNEQFF
v_gene: TRBV4-1
d_gene: NA
abundance: NA
j_gene: TRBJ2-1

CDR3nt: TGTGCCAGCAGTTTAAGGTATGAGGGTAGCGACACTGAAGCTTTCTTT
CDR3aa: CASSLRYEGSDTEAFF
v_gene: TRBV12-3/TRBV12-4
d_gene: NA
abundance: many
j_gene: TRBJ1-1

CDR3nt: TGTGCCAGCAGTTCTCGGGTTGAAAATTCACCCCTCCACTTT
CDR3aa: CASSSRVENSPLHF
v_gene: TRBV28
d_gene: NA
abundance: few
j_gene: TRBJ1-6

CDR3nt: TGTGCCAGTAGTCCCCTCGACTACACCTTC
CDR3aa: CASSPLDYTF
v_gene: TRBV19
d_gene: NA
abundance: NA
j_gene: TRBJ1-2

CDR3nt: TGTGCCAGCAGTCTCCGAGGACAGGGGGCGTACACCATATATTTT
CDR3aa: CASSLRGQGAYTIYF
v_gene: TRBV27
d_gene: TRBD1
abundance: NA
j_gene: TRBJ1-3

CDR3nt: TGCGCCAGCAGCTTGGCCTGGGTCACCGGGGAGCTGTTTTTT
CDR3aa: CASSLAWVTGELFF
v_gene: TRBV5-1
d_gene: NA
abundance: NA
j_gene: TRBJ2-2

CDR3nt: TGTGCCAGCAGTTTATGGGGCGGGCAAGAGTACAATGAGCAGTTCTTC
CDR3aa: CASSLWGGQEYNEQFF
v_gene: TRBV28
d_gene: NA
abundance: few
j_gene: TRBJ2-1

CDR3nt: TGTGCCAGCAGTTTTTCGGTAGCGGGGGCCCAAGAGACCCAGTACTTC
CDR3aa: CASSFSVAGAQETQYF
v_gene: TRBV12-3/TRBV12-4
d_gene: TRBD2
abundance: few
j_gene: TRBJ2-5